This T cell receptor (beta chain) stems from a study of shared clonotypes between healthy human individuals. This CDR3 is 15 amino acids long. V lost 10 bases, J lost 5 bases, and 24 bases lay in between. Germline values: CDR1 MNHNY, CDR2 SVGAGI (reference sequence). The naive CD8 fraction comprised CD45RO-negative cells positively selected for CCR7 and excluded terminally differentiated effector memory CD45RA+ cells. Some clones are missing from TCRdb's copy, which holds only in-frame ones; the method was immunoSEQ multiplex PCR. The profile shows roughly 590,000 clones, nearly 97% of them singletons.

This sequence joins TRBV6-6 and TRBJ2-7; either TRBD1 or TRBD2 may fit D (5 bases each). Sequencing used naive CD8+ T cells sorted from blood. This sequence was found in a woman aged 25 to 45 in good health. The CDR3 DNA sequence: TGTGCCACTTCACTGGCCCGGGAAGGGGCCCACGAGCAGTACTTC. Translation gives CATSLAREGAHEQYF.